This paragraph covers one T cell receptor (beta chain) sequence. Its antigen is unknown. This entry comes from a study of response to subunit inactivated influenza vaccine. V shed 5 bases and J shed 5 bases, with 23 bases lying between them. CDR3 length equals 16 residues. Germline V CDR1 and CDR2: SGHRS, YFSETQ. Using its own MiXCR run on the RT-PCR reads, TCRdb lists one record per CDR3 protein. The sample has 500,000 or so distinct CDR3 sequences; roughly 9.7% are singletons. Study results and caveats: It was the authors' suggestion that each seasonal influenza vaccination recruits few new T cells.

The sequenced sample was PBMCs from blood, obtained about 40 days after vaccination. The chain combines TRBV5-1 with TRBJ2-7; possible D gene TRBD1, 6 bases. This clonotype originated in a man over 45 who received an inactivated influenza vaccine. CDR3 loop: CASRTAPGHRVDEQYF. CDR3 DNA sequence: TGCGCCAGCAGAACTGCTCCGGGACACCGAGTAGACGAGCAGTACTTC. Using reference TRBV5-1 and TRBJ2-7 for the parts outside the CDR3, the full variable domain is KAGVTQTPRYLIKTRGQQVTLSCSPISGHRSVSWYQQTPGQGLQFLFEYFSETQRNKGNFPGRFSGRQFSNSRSEMNVSTLELGDSALYLCASRTAPGHRVDEQYFGPGTRLTVT.